The clone carrying this T cell receptor beta chain appeared once. This entry is derived from a study of blood T cell repertoires in COVID-19. Overall study: T cells, B-cell-depleted T cells, or PBMCs supplied cDNA or gDNA.

The CDR3 sequence is 11 residues long. Germline V gives CDR1 SGHVS, CDR2 FNYEAQ. The V end was cut by 5 bases, the J end by 3 bases, with 5 bases between. The protocol was immunoSEQ multiplex PCR, while the TCRdb copy is restricted to in-frame clones and leaves out a portion. The profile covers 150,000 to 200,000 clones, with roughly four fifths appearing a single time and 11% taken by the ten largest. The V gene is TRBV7-6, the J gene TRBJ2-7, with unresolved D. This receptor was identified in a woman between 40 and 50 years old with COVID-19, enrolled during active disease. Material for sequencing was peripheral blood. As DNA, the CDR3 is TGTGCCAGCAGCCCCCTCTACGAGCAGTACTTC. The encoded protein is CASSPLYEQYF.